The T cell receptor (beta chain) under discussion was sequenced for a study of blood T cell repertoires in COVID-19. The wider study: Material from acute and convalescent COVID-19 was sourced from the United States, Italy and Spain.

Sequenced by immunoSEQ multiplex PCR; TCRdb stores in-frame clones only, minus some. Of 150,000 to 200,000 clones listed, roughly four fifths are singletons. Germline lookup yields CDR1 SEHNR and CDR2 FQNEAQ (reference sequence). The V and J ends lost 0 bases and 7 bases respectively, with 9 bases between them. The CDR3 extends over 14 amino acids. The sequenced sample was peripheral blood. The TCR sequence derives from a man aged 25 to 40 with active or convalescent COVID-19. This rearrangement joins TRBV7-9 to TRBJ2-2; a possible D gene is TRBD2 (7 bases). DNA of the CDR3: TGTGCCAGCAGCTTAGCGGGGGGGCACGGGGAGCTGTTTTTT. Protein sequence: CASSLAGGHGELFF.